This T cell receptor beta chain was recorded in a study of cytotoxic CD8 clonotypes in ibrutinib-treated CLL. Study findings and constraints: Contraction or stability on treatment characterized the public clonotypes, which were uncommon.

The data were produced by immunoSEQ multiplex PCR, yet TCRdb's version contains in-frame clones alone and is incomplete. The sample lists around 310,000 clones, roughly 80% occurring once. Worth noting for this clone: Its specificity is not known.

The sample was PBMCs, taken before ibrutinib treatment. The sequence came from a human donor with chronic lymphocytic leukemia.

CDR3 protein: CASSETRSSYEQYF. The DNA of the CDR3 is TGCGCCAGCAGTGAGACCAGAAGCTCCTACGAGCAGTACTTC. This chain connects TRBV10-1 to TRBJ2-7; D is undetermined. CDR1 WNHNN and CDR2 SYGVQD come from the germline V gene (reference sequence). V was pared by 2 bases and J by 0 bases, with 8 bases between. This CDR3 contains 14 residues.